This T cell receptor beta chain is from a study of cytomegalovirus exposure and HLA in healthy donors. Overall study findings and caveats: Usually a TCR sequence was rare, but some public TCRs were found in many donors. CMV antigen specificity of three CMV-associated chains was confirmed in vitro.

The CDR3 loop spans 16 amino acids. CDR1 and CDR2 from the germline V gene are WNHNN and SYGVQD (reference sequence). V gave up 0 bases and J gave up 4 bases, with 14 bases separating them. In regard to this clone: Its antigen is unknown.

TCRdb's copy holds only in-frame clones and misses some; the assay was immunoSEQ multiplex PCR. The sample shows about 76,000 clones, 94% of them seen only once. Sequenced sample: PBMCs. J is TRBJ2-3 and V is TRBV10-1; maybe TRBD1 (5 bases). The TCR sequence derives from a woman aged 18-35 years in good health and CMV-seropositive. The CDR3 nucleotides read TGCGCCAGCAGTGAGTCGACTGAAAAAGGGGCAGATACGCAGTATTTT. This codes for CASSESTEKGADTQYF.